The 26 T cell receptor beta chains given below trace back to one sample, sequenced in a study of cytomegalovirus exposure and HLA in healthy donors. The PCR used 60 Vbeta and 13 Jbeta primers. Sequencing used immunoSEQ multiplex PCR; TCRdb keeps in-frame clones, though not all of them. The repertoire has 150,000 to 200,000 clones, about 85% of them found once; the top ten carry over 2%. Sequencing was done on a sample of PBMCs. The receptor source for this set is a man aged 25 to 45 in good health and CMV-seropositive.

The J gene is TRBJ1-1, the V gene TRBV6-5; D gene unclear. CDR3 length: 14 amino acids. Per germline, CDR1 MNHEY and CDR2 SVGAGI. The V end lost 6 bases, the J end lost 1 base, and 12 bases lay between the germline ends. In DNA, the CDR3 is TGTGCCAGCAGACTTCAACAGACGAACACTGAAGCTTTCTTT. It encodes CASRLQQTNTEAFF.

For this clone: Other DNA sequences from this sample encode an identical CDR3 as well. The chain recombines TRBV6-1 with TRBJ2-7, with TRBD2 as a possible D gene (6 bases). The V end lost 2 bases, the J end lost 0 bases, and 8 bases lay between the germline ends. The germline CDR1 and CDR2 sequences are MNHNS and SASEGT. The CDR3 has 14 amino acids. This chain's CDR3 is CASSERETSYEQYF. CDR3 DNA: TGTGCCAGCAGTGAACGGGAGACCTCCTACGAGCAGTACTTC.

The gene calls are TRBV5-1 and TRBJ1-1; D is perhaps TRBD1 (5 bases). Trimming removed 0 bases at V and 3 bases at J, with 12 bases between. The CDR3 runs 15 residues. CDR1 is SGHRS and CDR2 is YFSETQ in the germline V gene. The CDR3 loop reads CASSLEGAGYTEAFF. The CDR3 region has the DNA TGCGCCAGCAGCTTGGAAGGGGCTGGATACACTGAAGCTTTCTTT.

This CDR3 is CASSEVGTGGGTDTQYF. The CDR3 DNA reads TGTGCCAGCAGTGAAGTTGGAACGGGAGGGGGCACAGATACGCAGTATTTT. This chain uses TRBV6-1 with TRBJ2-3, with TRBD2 matching 8 bases. Losses at the gene ends were 1 base for V and 1 base for J; bases not matched to a gene: 7. Germline loops: CDR1 MNHNS, CDR2 SASEGT. The CDR3 has 17 residues.

The V and J genes are TRBV6-6 and TRBJ2-5; a weak D match, TRBD1 (6 bases). Deletions cut 4 bases from V and 5 bases from J, with 20 bases between. CDR3 length: 16 amino acids. CDR1 and CDR2 from the germline V gene are MNHNY and SVGAGI (reference sequence). The CDR3 bases are TGTGCCAGCAGTTCCCCCAACAGGGATGCGGCCGAGACCCAGTACTTC. Protein: CASSSPNRDAAETQYF.

This clone was found a few times. This rearrangement joins TRBV6-6 to TRBJ2-7; D unclear. Trimming stripped 4 bases from V and 3 bases from J, with 4 bases between. Germline CDR1 MNHNY, CDR2 SVGAGI (reference sequence). CDR3 size: 11 residues. The CDR3 DNA reads as TGTGCCAGCAGTTTCATCTACGAGCAGTACTTC. It codes for CASSFIYEQYF.

The chain couples TRBV11-2 to TRBJ2-7, with D hard to call. The CDR3 spans 12 residues. Germline lookup yields CDR1 SGHAT and CDR2 FQNNGV. The germline V and J ends were trimmed by 5 bases and 0 bases, with 5 bases remaining between them. The CDR3: CASSPSSYEQYF. CDR3 nucleotide sequence: TGTGCCAGCAGCCCGAGCTCCTACGAGCAGTACTTC. Complete variable domain (other parts from reference TRBV11-2 and TRBJ2-7): EAGVAQSPRYKIIEKRQSVAFWCNPISGHATLYWYQQILGQGPKLLIQFQNNGVVDDSQLPKDRFSAERLKGVDSTLKIQPAKLEDSAVYLCASSPSSYEQYFGPGTRLTVT.

CDR3 bases: TGTGCCAGCAGTTTATCAGGGGGCTACGAGCAGTACTTC. The encoded protein is CASSLSGGYEQYF. The J gene is TRBJ2-7, the V gene TRBV27; TRBD1 might be the D (6 bases). Trimming removed 0 bases from V and 3 bases from J, with 6 bases in between. This CDR3 is built from 13 residues. Germline assignment: CDR1 MNHEY and CDR2 SMNVEV (reference sequence).

The V and J genes are TRBV9 and TRBJ2-2; no clear D. This CDR3 has 14 amino acids. V dropped 3 bases and J dropped 7 bases, with 13 bases sitting between them. CDR1 and CDR2 from the germline V gene are SGDLS and YYNGEE. The CDR3 DNA sequence: TGTGCCAGCAGCGCCCGACCAGCGCACGGGGAGCTGTTTTTT. Translating it yields CASSARPAHGELFF.

The chain recombines TRBV5-1 with TRBJ2-7; 10 positions match TRBD2. Germline V gene lookup returns CDR1 SGHRS and CDR2 YFSETQ. This CDR3 has 14 residues. V trimming: 5 bases; J trimming: 3 bases; junction bases outside the gene matches: 5. This CDR3 reads CASRRTSGIYEQYF. CDR3 DNA sequence: TGCGCCAGCAGACGGACTAGCGGAATCTACGAGCAGTACTTC.

The rearrangement links TRBV7-9 to TRBJ1-4, with D perhaps TRBD1 (6 bases). The CDR3 consists of 14 residues. V was pared by 3 bases and J by 6 bases, with 11 bases between. The germline V gene encodes CDR1 SEHNR and CDR2 FQNEAQ (reference sequence). The CDR3 sequence is CASSFRDKYEKLFF. The DNA of the CDR3 is TGTGCCAGCAGCTTCCGGGACAAGTATGAAAAACTGTTTTTT.

The rearrangement joins TRBV27 to TRBJ2-2; TRBD2 matches 7 bases. The V and J ends lost 6 bases and 1 base, in that order; junction bases with no gene match: 5. Germline values: CDR1 MNHEY, CDR2 SMNVEV (reference sequence). The CDR3 runs 15 residues. This CDR3 is CASSLGGKNTGELFF. The CDR3 DNA reads TGTGCCAGCAGCCTCGGGGGGAAGAACACCGGGGAGCTGTTTTTT.

The chain combines TRBV5-4 with TRBJ2-3; TRBD1 agrees at 10 bases. V trimming: 4 bases; J trimming: 3 bases; junction bases outside the gene matches: 8. The CDR3 extends over 16 amino acids. Germline V lookup: CDR1 SGHNT, CDR2 YYREEE (reference sequence). The DNA for the CDR3 is TGTGCCAGCAGCCCCCCGGGACAGGGGAGTACAGATACGCAGTATTTT. Protein product: CASSPPGQGSTDTQYF.

The chain links TRBV5-4 to TRBJ2-1, with 16 nucleotides matching TRBD2. V was clipped by 3 bases and J by 5 bases; unmatched bases: 8. Germline values: CDR1 SGHNT, CDR2 YYREEE (reference sequence). The CDR3 has 18 residues. CDR3 sequence: CASSSPGLAGGAHNEQFF. CDR3 sequence (DNA): TGTGCCAGCAGCTCTCCGGGACTAGCGGGGGGGGCCCACAATGAGCAGTTCTTC.

This chain connects TRBV7-8 to TRBJ2-3; 7 bases align to TRBD1. V trimming: 5 bases; J trimming: 3 bases; junction bases outside the gene matches: 8. The germline CDR1 and CDR2 sequences are SGHVS and FQNEAQ. The CDR3 is 15 residues long. The CDR3 sequence is CASSQGVAETDTQYF. For the CDR3, the DNA is TGTGCCAGCAGCCAGGGGGTGGCAGAAACAGATACGCAGTATTTT.

This clone was recorded once. This chain connects TRBV6-5 to TRBJ2-2, with a possible D match to TRBD1 (6 bases). The CDR3 has 15 amino acids. Germline values: CDR1 MNHEY, CDR2 SVGAGI. Trimming shortened V by 6 bases and J by 2 bases, and 13 bases separated the two germline ends. In DNA, the CDR3 is TGTGCCAGCAGGCGTTGGACAGATAACACCGGGGAGCTGTTTTTT. This codes for CASRRWTDNTGELFF.

The genes are TRBV21-1 and TRBJ1-2. TRBV21-1 is designated a pseudogene. The CDR3 length is 13 residues. CDR3 in amino acids: CASSKLRAPLNTF. The CDR3 nucleotides read TGTGCCAGCAGCAAACTGAGGGCTCCACTAAACACCTTC.

This clone has only one observation. J is TRBJ2-1 and V is TRBV14; 8 nucleotides align to TRBD2. Trimming cost V 1 base and J 9 bases; bases outside gene matches: 14. The CDR3 loop spans 17 amino acids. Per germline, CDR1 SGHDN and CDR2 FVKESK. This chain's CDR3 is CASSQGSGTLRGREQFF. The CDR3 bases are TGTGCCAGCAGCCAAGGTAGCGGGACCCTGAGGGGCCGTGAGCAGTTCTTC.

The chain has TRBV4-3 and TRBJ2-1; 7 bases align to TRBD2. From germline, CDR1 is LGHNA and CDR2 YSLEER. The ends lost 3 bases at V and 2 bases at J; junction bases unmatched: 4. This CDR3 spans 15 amino acids. The CDR3 DNA sequence: TGCGCCAGCAGCCAGGGAGGGTCCCCCTACAATGAGCAGTTCTTC. Its translation: CASSQGGSPYNEQFF.

The chain recombines TRBV7-3 with TRBJ1-2, with D possibly being TRBD1 (6 bases). This CDR3 spans 15 amino acids. V lost 5 bases to trimming and J lost 3 bases, with 16 bases between them. Germline CDR1 and CDR2: SGHTA and FQGTGA. The CDR3 reads CASSPTPGTHYGYTF. The CDR3 bases are TGTGCCAGCAGCCCCACACCCGGGACACACTATGGCTACACCTTC.

This CDR3 reads CASSRTTTYNEQFF. The CDR3 DNA reads TGTGCCAGCAGCCGGACTACAACCTACAATGAGCAGTTCTTC. The chain carries TRBV7-2 and TRBJ2-1; perhaps TRBD2 as D (6 bases). The CDR3 is 14 amino acids. V dropped 5 bases and J dropped 2 bases, with 10 bases sitting between them. The germline CDR1 and CDR2 sequences are SGHTA and FQGNSA.

This rearrangement joins TRBV11-3 to TRBJ1-6; 7 bases are shared with TRBD1. CDR1 SGHNT and CDR2 YENEEA come from the germline V gene. After removal of 1 base from V and 8 bases from J, the junction contained 14 bases not matched to a gene. This CDR3 region has 18 residues. CDR3 in amino acids: CASSLGRGRGSDYSPLHF. CDR3 bases: TGTGCCAGCAGCTTAGGGCGCGGCAGGGGGTCCGACTATTCACCCCTCCACTTT.

The chain employs TRBV7-9 and TRBJ2-1; D call uncertain. V was pared by 5 bases and J by 0 bases, with 17 bases between. This CDR3 has 17 residues. CDR1 is SEHNR and CDR2 is FQNEAQ in the germline V gene (reference sequence). CDR3 nucleotide sequence: TGTGCCAGCAGCCCTCAAGTAGTATACCCCTCCTACAATGAGCAGTTCTTC. Translated, it gives CASSPQVVYPSYNEQFF.

The gene calls are TRBV10-3 and TRBJ2-7, with TRBD1 as a possible D gene (5 bases). The CDR3 contains 15 residues. From germline, CDR1 is ENHRY and CDR2 SYGVKD. The V end was cut by 5 bases, the J end by 2 bases, with 16 bases between. CDR3 region: CAISMNRIRAYEQYV. DNA of the CDR3: TGTGCCATCAGTATGAACAGGATTAGAGCCTACGAGCAGTACGTC.

This clone appeared a few times. The CDR3 DNA reads as TGTGCCAGCAGTCGTGAGGGAACCGGGGAGCTGTTTTTT. Protein: CASSREGTGELFF. V is TRBV2 and J is TRBJ2-2; perhaps TRBD2 as D (5 bases). Looked up from germline, CDR1 is SNHLY and CDR2 is FYNNEI. The CDR3 covers 13 residues. V lost 5 bases to trimming and J lost 5 bases, with 9 bases between them.

The V and J genes are TRBV7-2 and TRBJ1-2, with 9 bases fitting TRBD1. V lost 4 bases, J lost 4 bases, and 4 bases stayed unmatched. The CDR3 length is 14 residues. CDR1 SGHTA and CDR2 FQGNSA come from the germline V gene. The CDR3 protein is CASSSEGQGYGYTF. CDR3 sequence (DNA): TGTGCCAGCAGCTCTGAGGGACAGGGCTATGGCTACACCTTC.